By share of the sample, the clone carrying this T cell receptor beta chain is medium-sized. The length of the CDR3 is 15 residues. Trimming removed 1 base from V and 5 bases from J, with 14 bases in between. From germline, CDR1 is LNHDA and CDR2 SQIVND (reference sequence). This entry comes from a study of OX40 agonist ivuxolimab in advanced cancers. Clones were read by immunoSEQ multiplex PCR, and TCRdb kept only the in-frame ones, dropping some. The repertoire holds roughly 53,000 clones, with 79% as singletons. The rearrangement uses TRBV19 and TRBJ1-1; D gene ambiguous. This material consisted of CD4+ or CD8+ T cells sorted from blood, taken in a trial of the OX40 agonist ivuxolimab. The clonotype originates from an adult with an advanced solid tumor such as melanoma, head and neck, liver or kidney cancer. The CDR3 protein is CASSIAVGVRTEAFF. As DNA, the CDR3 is TGTGCCAGTAGTATAGCGGTCGGGGTACGGACTGAAGCTTTCTTT.